The following is a T cell receptor (beta chain) sequence with its context. The source of the sample is a study of blood T cell repertoires in COVID-19. Study-level background: The origin of the acute and convalescent COVID-19 samples was the United States, Italy and Spain.

The V end was cut by 5 bases, the J end by 7 bases, with 18 bases between. This CDR3 region has 15 residues. Germline V gene data show CDR1 as SEHNR and CDR2 as FQNEAQ (reference sequence). TCRdb's table, derived via immunoSEQ multiplex PCR, lists solely in-frame clones and lacks some. Here the sample spans 64,000 or so clones, approximately 91% being singletons. The chain has TRBV7-9 and TRBJ2-1; D uncertain. This sequence originates from a human donor in a cohort sampled during active COVID-19. The sequencing input was peripheral blood. DNA for the CDR3: TGTGCCAGCAGCCCCCCTTTGGAGCTCTGGAATGAGCAGTTCTTC. Translated, it gives CASSPPLELWNEQFF.